This T cell receptor beta chain was retrieved from a study of human thymus T cells. Study findings and constraints: Thymic and blood repertoires seemed to favor certain V and J genes.

To note about this clone: The antigen is undetermined.

During corrective heart surgery, resections were taken, and the thymus tissue came from them. The CDR3 loop spans 12 amino acids. The V gene end was trimmed by 5 bases and the J gene end by 14 bases; junction bases not matched to a gene: 6. CDR1 is SEHNR and CDR2 is FQNEAQ in the germline V gene (reference sequence). Data came from immunoSEQ multiplex PCR; TCRdb stores just in-frame clones and leaves some out. The repertoire holds tens of thousands of clones, 85% to 95% seen once, with approximately 0.032% in the top ten. This receptor was identified in a girl under three years old with a congenital heart defect but otherwise immunologically healthy. This chain connects TRBV7-9 to TRBJ2-5; 12 bases match TRBD2. The material sequenced was thymus tissue. The CDR3 region is CASSPTSGRCYF. DNA of the CDR3: TGTGCCAGCAGCCCCACTAGCGGGAGGTGTTACTTC.